These 15 T cell receptor beta chains originate from one sample sequenced in a study of cytomegalovirus exposure and HLA in healthy donors. The PCR made use of 60 Vbeta and 13 Jbeta primers. Using immunoSEQ multiplex PCR, the repertoire was profiled, and TCRdb retains in-frame clones only, with some absent. The sample gives roughly 140,000 clones, nearly 80% of which show up once; roughly 4.7% is in the top ten. Specimen: PBMCs. These receptors originate from a male donor in good health and CMV-seronegative.

J is TRBJ2-3 and V is TRBV4-3; TRBD1 is a possible D gene (6 bases). Germline-derived CDR1 and CDR2 are LGHNA and YSLEER. This CDR3 is 15 amino acids long. V lost 0 bases to trimming and J lost 6 bases, with 13 bases between them. The CDR3: CASSQDRQVADTQYF. In DNA form, the CDR3 reads TGCGCCAGCAGCCAAGATCGACAGGTCGCCGATACGCAGTATTTT.

V and J are TRBV7-9 and TRBJ2-2; 8 bases agree with TRBD1. The CDR3 has 16 residues. Germline V gene lookup returns CDR1 SEHNR and CDR2 FQNEAQ (reference sequence). The ends lost 4 bases at V and 5 bases at J; junction bases unmatched: 9. CDR3 coding DNA: TGTGCCAGCAGCTCAACGGGGACAGGCGGGACCGGGGAGCTGTTTTTT. This sequence encodes CASSSTGTGGTGELFF. Full variable domain (rest looked up from reference TRBV7-9 and TRBJ2-2): DTGVSQNPRHKITKRGQNVTFRCDPISEHNRLYWYRQTLGQGPEFLTYFQNEAQLEKSRLLSDRFSAERPKGSFSTLEIQRTEQGDSAMYLCASSSTGTGGTGELFFGEGSRLTVL.

The chain has TRBV7-2 and TRBJ2-2; 8 nucleotides agree with TRBD1. Germline assignment: CDR1 SGHTA and CDR2 FQGNSA. The V gene end was trimmed by 5 bases and the J gene end by 3 bases; junction bases not matched to a gene: 5. The CDR3 totals 15 residues. The CDR3 DNA follows: TGTGCCAGCAGCAGGGACAGGCGGGACACCGGGGAGCTGTTTTTT. Protein product: CASSRDRRDTGELFF. The variable domain in full, completed from reference TRBV7-2 and TRBJ2-2, reads GAGVSQSPSNKVTEKGKDVELRCDPISGHTALYWYRQSLGQGLEFLIYFQGNSAPDKSGLPSDRFSAERTGGSVSTLTIQRTQQEDSAVYLCASSRDRRDTGELFFGEGSRLTVL.

The rearrangement uses TRBV5-4 and TRBJ1-1; tentative D call: TRBD1 (5 bases). Looked up from germline, CDR1 is SGHNT and CDR2 is YYREEE (reference sequence). CDR3 size: 14 residues. The V end was cut by 2 bases, the J end by 0 bases, with 8 bases between. CDR3: CASSFGGMNTEAFF. For the CDR3, the DNA is TGTGCCAGCAGCTTTGGGGGGATGAACACTGAAGCTTTCTTT.

This clone came up once. Other DNA sequences in this sample translate to the same CDR3. This chain uses TRBV5-1 with TRBJ2-3; D is ambiguous. The CDR3 sequence is 14 residues long. Germline V gene sequence: CDR1 SGHRS, CDR2 YFSETQ. Trimming took 1 base from V and 1 from J, leaving 7 bases between them. The CDR3 DNA reads TGCGCCAGCAGCTTGTCGGCGGGCACAGATACGCAGTATTTT. Its translation: CASSLSAGTDTQYF.

The V gene is TRBV4-3, the J gene TRBJ2-7; TRBD1 aligns across 9 bases. The germline gives CDR1 LGHNA, CDR2 YSLEER. Trimming at V came to 2 bases and at J to 3 bases, leaving 2 bases not matched to a gene. The CDR3 sequence is 14 residues long. The CDR3 DNA reads as TGCGCCAGCAGCCAAACGACAGGGGGCTACGAGCAGTACTTC. Residues: CASSQTTGGYEQYF.

V is TRBV5-1 and J is TRBJ1-1; TRBD1 matches 7 bases. The CDR3 runs to 16 residues. V lost 5 bases, J lost 0 bases, and 10 bases stayed unmatched. Germline CDR1 is SGHRS and CDR2 is YFSETQ. The CDR3 protein is CASRRGTGALNTEAFF. The CDR3, as DNA: TGCGCCAGCAGGCGAGGAACAGGGGCCTTGAACACTGAAGCTTTCTTT.

The chain joins TRBV6-1 to TRBJ1-1; 11 bases are a match to TRBD1. With 3 bases clipped from V and 6 bases from J, the junction kept 9 bases outside the gene matches. Germline loops: CDR1 MNHNS, CDR2 SASEGT. The CDR3 has 16 residues. CDR3 coding DNA: TGTGCCAGCAGTGAGGGAGGACAGGGGGCGCGCTCTGAAGCTTTCTTT. This sequence encodes CASSEGGQGARSEAFF.

A single count supports this clone. The V and J genes are TRBV2 and TRBJ2-7; 8 bases line up with TRBD2. There are 13 residues in the CDR3. Germline trimming cut 8 bases from V and 7 bases from J; bases unmatched to any gene: 10. Germline V gene sequence: CDR1 SNHLY, CDR2 FYNNEI. CDR3 protein: CASGRDGTREQYF. The CDR3 nucleotides are TGTGCCAGCGGGAGGGACGGGACTAGGGAGCAGTACTTC.

The V and J genes are TRBV28 and TRBJ2-7, with D perhaps matching TRBD1 (6 bases). V was clipped by 8 bases and J by 2 bases, with 16 bases between them. This CDR3 comprises 14 residues. Germline-derived CDR1 and CDR2 are MDHEN and SYDVKM. CDR3 DNA sequence: TGTGCCAGCGGCTCGGACAGTGAGACCTACGAGCAGTACTTC. This gives the protein CASGSDSETYEQYF.

The chain couples TRBV15 to TRBJ1-3; D is unresolved. V lost 5 bases and J lost 0, with 11 bases in between. This CDR3 region has 15 residues. Germline V gene data show CDR1 as LNHNV and CDR2 as YYDKDF (reference sequence). The CDR3 sequence: CATSPYRSSGNTIYF. CDR3 nucleotide sequence: TGTGCCACCAGCCCCTATAGGAGCTCTGGAAACACCATATATTTT.

This CDR3 is CASSYSTGGYYGYTF. The CDR3 region has the DNA TGTGCCAGCAGTTACTCGACCGGAGGGTACTATGGCTACACCTTC. V and J are TRBV6-5 and TRBJ1-2; D unclear. CDR3 length: 15 amino acids. Germline CDR1 and CDR2: MNHEY and SVGAGI. Trimming cost V 0 bases and J 3 bases, with 11 bases left between them.

The J gene is TRBJ2-5, the V gene TRBV7-2; D not resolved. Trimming removed 3 bases at V and 5 bases at J, with 13 bases between. CDR1 SGHTA and CDR2 FQGNSA come from the germline V gene. The CDR3 totals 14 residues. The DNA of the CDR3 is TGTGCCAGCAGCTTGACTTCCCTGAGGGAGACCCAGTACTTC. This translates into CASSLTSLRETQYF.

The rearrangement joins TRBV6-1 to TRBJ2-7; 9 bases map to TRBD1. Per the germline V gene, CDR1 is MNHNS and CDR2 is SASEGT. V dropped 3 bases and J dropped 4; count of bases not matched to a gene: 7. CDR3 length: 15 residues. The CDR3 coding sequence is TGTGCCAGCAGTGATGGACAGGGGTGGGGATACGAGCAGTACTTC. This gives the protein CASSDGQGWGYEQYF.

This clone was seen just once. The chain carries TRBV6-1 and TRBJ1-2, with D hard to call. The CDR3 loop spans 15 amino acids. From germline, CDR1 is MNHNS and CDR2 SASEGT. The germline V and J ends were trimmed by 3 bases and 0 bases, with 11 bases remaining between them. Written as DNA, the CDR3 is TGTGCCAGCAGTGATGGCGCCCTAGCTAACTATGGCTACACCTTC. It codes for CASSDGALANYGYTF.